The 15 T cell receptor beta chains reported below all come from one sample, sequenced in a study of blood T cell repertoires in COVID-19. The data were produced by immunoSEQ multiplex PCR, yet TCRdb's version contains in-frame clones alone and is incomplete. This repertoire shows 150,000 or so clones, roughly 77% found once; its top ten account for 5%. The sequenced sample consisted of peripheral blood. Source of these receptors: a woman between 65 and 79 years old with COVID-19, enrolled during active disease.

The CDR3 DNA reads as TGTGCCATCAGAGCGCCGGGACAGGGTCGGAATACGCAGTATTTT. It is translated as CAIRAPGQGRNTQYF. This chain joins TRBV10-3 and TRBJ2-3, with 9 bases lining up with TRBD1. The V gene end was trimmed by 6 bases and the J gene end by 7 bases; junction bases not matched to a gene: 11. Germline lookup yields CDR1 ENHRY and CDR2 SYGVKD. CDR3 length equals 15 residues.

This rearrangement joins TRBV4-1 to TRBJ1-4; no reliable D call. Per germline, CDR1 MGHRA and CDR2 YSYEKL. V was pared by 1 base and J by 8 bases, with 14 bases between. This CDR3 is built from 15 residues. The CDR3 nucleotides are TGCGCCAGCAGCCAAGTGGGGAGGGTTGGGGAAAAACTGTTTTTT. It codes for CASSQVGRVGEKLFF.

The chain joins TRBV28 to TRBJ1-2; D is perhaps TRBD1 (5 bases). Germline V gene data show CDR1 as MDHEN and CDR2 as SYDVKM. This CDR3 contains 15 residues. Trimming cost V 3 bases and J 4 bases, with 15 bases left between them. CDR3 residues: CASSLLTELSYGYTF. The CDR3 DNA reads TGTGCCAGCAGTTTGTTGACAGAACTCTCCTATGGCTACACCTTC.

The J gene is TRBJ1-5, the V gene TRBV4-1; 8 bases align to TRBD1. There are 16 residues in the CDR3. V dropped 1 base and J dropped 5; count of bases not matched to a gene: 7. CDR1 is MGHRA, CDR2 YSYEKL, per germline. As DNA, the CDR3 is TGCGCCAGCAGCCAAGTAATTGGACAGGGCCATCAGCCCCAGCATTTT. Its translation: CASSQVIGQGHQPQHF.

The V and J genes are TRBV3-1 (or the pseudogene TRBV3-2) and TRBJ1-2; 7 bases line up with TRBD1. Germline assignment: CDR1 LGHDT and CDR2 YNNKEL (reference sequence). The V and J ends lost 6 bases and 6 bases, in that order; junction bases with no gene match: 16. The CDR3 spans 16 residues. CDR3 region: CASRTDRVLPSHGYTF. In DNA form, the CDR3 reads TGTGCCAGCAGGACCGACAGGGTTCTGCCCTCCCATGGCTACACCTTC.

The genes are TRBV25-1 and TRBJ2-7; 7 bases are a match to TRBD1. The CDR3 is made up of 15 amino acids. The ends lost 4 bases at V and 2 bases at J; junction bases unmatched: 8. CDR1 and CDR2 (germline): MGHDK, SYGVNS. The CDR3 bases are TGTGCCAGCAGTGTTACCTTAGACAGGGCCTACGAGCAGTACTTC. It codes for CASSVTLDRAYEQYF.

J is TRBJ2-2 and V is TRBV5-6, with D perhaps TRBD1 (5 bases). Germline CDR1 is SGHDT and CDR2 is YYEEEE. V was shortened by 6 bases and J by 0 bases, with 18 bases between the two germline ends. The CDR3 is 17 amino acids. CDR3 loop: CASTPLGQGPNTGELFF. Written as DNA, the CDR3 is TGTGCCAGCACGCCTCTCGGGCAGGGTCCGAACACCGGGGAGCTGTTTTTT.

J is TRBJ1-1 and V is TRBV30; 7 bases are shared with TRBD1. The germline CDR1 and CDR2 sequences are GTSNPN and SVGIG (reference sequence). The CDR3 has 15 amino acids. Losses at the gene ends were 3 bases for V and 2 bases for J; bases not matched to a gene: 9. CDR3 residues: CAWRSPGGYNTEAFF. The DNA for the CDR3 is TGTGCCTGGAGGTCCCCAGGGGGGTACAACACTGAAGCTTTCTTT.

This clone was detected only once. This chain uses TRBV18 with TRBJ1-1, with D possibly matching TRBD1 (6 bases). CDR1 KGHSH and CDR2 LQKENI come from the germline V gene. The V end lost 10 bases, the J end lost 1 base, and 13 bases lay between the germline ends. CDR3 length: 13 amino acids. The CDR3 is CATAGARNTEAFF. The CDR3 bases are TGTGCCACCGCAGGGGCGAGGAACACTGAAGCTTTCTTT.

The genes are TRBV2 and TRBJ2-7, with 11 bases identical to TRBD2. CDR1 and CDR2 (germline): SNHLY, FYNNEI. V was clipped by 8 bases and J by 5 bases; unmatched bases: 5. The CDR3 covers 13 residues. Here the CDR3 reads CASVAGGLDEQYF. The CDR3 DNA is TGTGCCAGCGTAGCGGGGGGGCTCGACGAGCAGTACTTC.

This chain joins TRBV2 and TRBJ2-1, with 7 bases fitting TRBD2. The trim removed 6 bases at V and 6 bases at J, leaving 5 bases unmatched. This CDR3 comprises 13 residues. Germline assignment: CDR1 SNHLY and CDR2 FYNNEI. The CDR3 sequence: CASRRGGGNEQFF. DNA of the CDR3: TGTGCCAGCAGGCGAGGCGGGGGCAATGAGCAGTTCTTC.

The chain's CDR3 is CAWQRHQGSPLHF. The CDR3 nucleotides read TGTGCCTGGCAAAGGCATCAGGGGTCACCCCTCCACTTT. The chain joins TRBV30 to TRBJ1-6; tentatively, D is TRBD1 (6 bases). The CDR3 loop spans 13 amino acids. Trimming removed 5 bases at V and 10 bases at J, with 15 bases between. The V gene's germline CDR1 is GTSNPN and CDR2 SVGIG (reference sequence).

This CDR3 reads CASSSPAGGGDNEQFF. The CDR3 nucleotides are TGCGCCAGCAGCTCACCAGCGGGGGGCGGAGACAATGAGCAGTTCTTC. This chain links TRBV5-1 with TRBJ2-1, with TRBD2 matching 9 bases. CDR1 and CDR2 from the germline V gene are SGHRS and YFSETQ. This CDR3 comprises 16 residues. V was clipped by 3 bases and J by 5 bases; unmatched bases: 9.

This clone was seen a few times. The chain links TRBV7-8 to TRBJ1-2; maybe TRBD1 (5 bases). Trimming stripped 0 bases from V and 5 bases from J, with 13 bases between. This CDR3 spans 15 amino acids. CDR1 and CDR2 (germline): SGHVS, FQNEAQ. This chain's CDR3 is CASSLAHGQGYGYTF. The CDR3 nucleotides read TGTGCCAGCAGCTTAGCACATGGGCAGGGTTATGGCTACACCTTC.

Here the CDR3 reads CASSLYTNTEAFF. CDR3 in DNA: TGTGCCAGCAGTTTATACACGAACACTGAAGCTTTCTTT. This rearrangement joins TRBV27 to TRBJ1-1; no definite D call. Germline V gives CDR1 MNHEY, CDR2 SMNVEV (reference sequence). Trimming removed 1 base at V and 1 base at J, with 4 bases between. The CDR3 covers 13 residues.